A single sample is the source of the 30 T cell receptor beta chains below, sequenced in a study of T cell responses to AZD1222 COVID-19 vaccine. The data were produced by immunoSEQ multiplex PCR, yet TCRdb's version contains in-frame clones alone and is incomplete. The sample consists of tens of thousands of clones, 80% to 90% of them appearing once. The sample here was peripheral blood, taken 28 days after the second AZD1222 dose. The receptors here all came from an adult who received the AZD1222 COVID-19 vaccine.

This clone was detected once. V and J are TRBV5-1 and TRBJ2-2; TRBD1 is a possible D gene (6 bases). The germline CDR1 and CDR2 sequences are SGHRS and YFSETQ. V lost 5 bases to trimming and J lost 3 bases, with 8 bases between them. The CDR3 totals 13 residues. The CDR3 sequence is CASRQGYTGELFF. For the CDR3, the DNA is TGCGCCAGCAGGCAGGGGTACACCGGGGAGCTGTTTTTT.

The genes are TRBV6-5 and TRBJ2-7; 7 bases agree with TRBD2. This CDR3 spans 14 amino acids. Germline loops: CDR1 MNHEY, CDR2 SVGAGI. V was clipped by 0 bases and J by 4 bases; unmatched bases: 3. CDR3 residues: CASSYSSGGYEQYF. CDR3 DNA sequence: TGTGCCAGCAGTTACTCTTCGGGGGGTTACGAGCAGTACTTC.

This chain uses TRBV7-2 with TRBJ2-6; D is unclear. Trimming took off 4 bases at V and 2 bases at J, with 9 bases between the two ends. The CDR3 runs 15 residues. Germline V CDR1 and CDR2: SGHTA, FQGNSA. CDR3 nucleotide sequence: TGTGCCAGCAGCTATTACACGACTGGGGCCAACGTCCTGACTTTC. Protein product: CASSYYTTGANVLTF.

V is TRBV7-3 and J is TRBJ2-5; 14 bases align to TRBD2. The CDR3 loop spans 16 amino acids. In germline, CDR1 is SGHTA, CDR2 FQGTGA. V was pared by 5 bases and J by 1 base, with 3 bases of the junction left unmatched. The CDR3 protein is CASSPGTSGGQETQYF. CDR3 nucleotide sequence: TGTGCCAGCAGCCCCGGGACTAGCGGGGGCCAAGAGACCCAGTACTTC.

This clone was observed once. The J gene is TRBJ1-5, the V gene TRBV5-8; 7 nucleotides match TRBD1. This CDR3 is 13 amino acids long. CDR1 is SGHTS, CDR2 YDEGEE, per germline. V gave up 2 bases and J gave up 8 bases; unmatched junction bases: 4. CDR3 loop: CASSFAGGEPQHF. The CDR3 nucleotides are TGTGCCAGCAGCTTCGCAGGGGGGGAGCCCCAGCATTTT.

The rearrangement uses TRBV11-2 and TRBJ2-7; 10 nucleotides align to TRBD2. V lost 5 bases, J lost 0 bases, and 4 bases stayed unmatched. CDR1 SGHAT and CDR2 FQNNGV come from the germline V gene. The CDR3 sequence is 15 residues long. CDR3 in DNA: TGTGCCAGCAGCGAGGGACTAGCGTCCTCCTACGAGCAGTACTTC. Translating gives CASSEGLASSYEQYF.

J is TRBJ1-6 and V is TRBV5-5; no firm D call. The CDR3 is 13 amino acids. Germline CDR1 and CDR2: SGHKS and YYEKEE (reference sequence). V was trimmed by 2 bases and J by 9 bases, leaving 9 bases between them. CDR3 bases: TGTGCCAGCAGCTTCCCCGGGCGTTCACCCCTCCACTTT. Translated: CASSFPGRSPLHF.

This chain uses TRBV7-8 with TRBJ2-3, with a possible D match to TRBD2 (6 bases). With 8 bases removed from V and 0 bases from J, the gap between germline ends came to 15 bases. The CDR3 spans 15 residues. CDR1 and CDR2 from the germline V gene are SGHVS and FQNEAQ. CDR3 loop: CASGVAGWSTDTQYF. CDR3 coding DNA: TGTGCCAGCGGCGTGGCGGGGTGGAGCACAGATACGCAGTATTTT.

The CDR3 region is CASSPQGLYSGNTIYF. CDR3 sequence (DNA): TGTGCCAGCAGCCCTCAAGGTCTCTACTCTGGAAACACCATATATTTT. The chain combines TRBV9 with TRBJ1-3; D remains ambiguous. Germline CDR1 reads SGDLS; CDR2 reads YYNGEE. This CDR3 comprises 16 residues. Trimming took 4 bases from V and 0 from J, leaving 14 bases between them.

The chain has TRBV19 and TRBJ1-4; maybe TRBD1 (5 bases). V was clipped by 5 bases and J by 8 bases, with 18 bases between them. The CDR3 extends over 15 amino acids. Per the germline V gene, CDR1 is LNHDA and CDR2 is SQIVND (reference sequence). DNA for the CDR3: TGTGCCAGTAGTCGAGGTCAGGGTTCGAGGGAAAAACTGTTTTTT. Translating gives CASSRGQGSREKLFF.

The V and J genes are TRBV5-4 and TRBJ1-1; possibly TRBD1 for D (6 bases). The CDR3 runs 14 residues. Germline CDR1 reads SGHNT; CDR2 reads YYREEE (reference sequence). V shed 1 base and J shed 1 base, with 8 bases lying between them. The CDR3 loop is CASSLTGRNTEAFF. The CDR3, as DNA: TGTGCCAGCAGCTTGACAGGGAGGAACACTGAAGCTTTCTTT.

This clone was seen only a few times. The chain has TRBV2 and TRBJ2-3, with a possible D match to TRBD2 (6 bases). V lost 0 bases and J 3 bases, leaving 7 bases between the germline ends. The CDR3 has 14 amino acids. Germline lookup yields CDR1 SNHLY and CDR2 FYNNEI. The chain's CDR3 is CASSEAGRTDTQYF. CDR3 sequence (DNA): TGTGCCAGCAGTGAAGCCGGGAGAACAGATACGCAGTATTTT.

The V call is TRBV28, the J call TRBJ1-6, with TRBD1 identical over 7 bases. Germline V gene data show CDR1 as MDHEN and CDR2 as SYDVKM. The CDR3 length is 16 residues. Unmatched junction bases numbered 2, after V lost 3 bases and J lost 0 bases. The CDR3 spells CASSLTGNSYNSPLHF. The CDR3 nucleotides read TGTGCCAGCAGTTTGACAGGGAACTCCTATAATTCACCCCTCCACTTT.

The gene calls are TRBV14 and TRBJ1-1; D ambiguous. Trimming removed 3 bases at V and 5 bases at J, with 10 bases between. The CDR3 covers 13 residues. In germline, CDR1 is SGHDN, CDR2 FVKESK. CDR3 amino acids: CASSHTEMTEAFF. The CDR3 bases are TGTGCCAGCAGCCACACGGAAATGACTGAAGCTTTCTTT. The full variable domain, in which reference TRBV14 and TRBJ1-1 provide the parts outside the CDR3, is EAGVTQFPSHSVIEKGQTVTLRCDPISGHDNLYWYRRVMGKEIKFLLHFVKESKQDESGMPNNRFLAERTGGTYSTLKVQPAELEDSGVYFCASSHTEMTEAFFGQGTRLTVV.

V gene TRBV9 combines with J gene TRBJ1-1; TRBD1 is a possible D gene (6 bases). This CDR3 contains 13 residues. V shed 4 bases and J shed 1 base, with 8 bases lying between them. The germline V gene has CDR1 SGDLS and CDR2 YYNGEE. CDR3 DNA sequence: TGTGCCAGCAGCTTGGGACAGAACACTGAAGCTTTCTTT. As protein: CASSLGQNTEAFF.

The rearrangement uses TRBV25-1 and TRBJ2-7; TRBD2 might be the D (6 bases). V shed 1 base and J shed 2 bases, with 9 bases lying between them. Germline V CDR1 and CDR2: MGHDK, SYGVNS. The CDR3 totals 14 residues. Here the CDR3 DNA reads TGTGCCAGCAGTGAATTCGGAGGGGCCTACGAGCAGTACTTC. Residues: CASSEFGGAYEQYF.

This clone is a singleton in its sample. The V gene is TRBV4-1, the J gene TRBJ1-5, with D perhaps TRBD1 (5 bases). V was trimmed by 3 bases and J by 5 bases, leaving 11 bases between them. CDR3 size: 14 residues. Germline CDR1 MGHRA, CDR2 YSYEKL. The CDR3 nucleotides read TGCGCCAGCAGCCACGGGACGGGTGATCAGCCCCAGCATTTT. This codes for CASSHGTGDQPQHF.

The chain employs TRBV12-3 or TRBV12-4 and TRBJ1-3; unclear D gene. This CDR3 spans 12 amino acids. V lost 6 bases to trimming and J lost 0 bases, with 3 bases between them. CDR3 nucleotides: TGTGCCAGCAGGCCCTCTGGAAACACCATATATTTT. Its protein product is CASRPSGNTIYF.

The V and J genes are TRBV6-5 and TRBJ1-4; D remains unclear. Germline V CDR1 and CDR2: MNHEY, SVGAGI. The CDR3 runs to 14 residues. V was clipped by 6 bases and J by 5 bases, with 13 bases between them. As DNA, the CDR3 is TGTGCCAGCAGCGCGACAACGGGAAATGAAAAACTGTTTTTT. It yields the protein CASSATTGNEKLFF.

CDR3: CASSGTSGTYEQYF. As DNA, the CDR3 is TGCGCCAGCAGCGGAACTAGCGGGACCTACGAGCAGTACTTC. V gene TRBV5-1 combines with J gene TRBJ2-7, with 10 bases lining up with TRBD2. Germline lookup yields CDR1 SGHRS and CDR2 YFSETQ. The CDR3 consists of 14 residues. Losses at the gene ends were 4 bases for V and 2 bases for J; bases not matched to a gene: 3.

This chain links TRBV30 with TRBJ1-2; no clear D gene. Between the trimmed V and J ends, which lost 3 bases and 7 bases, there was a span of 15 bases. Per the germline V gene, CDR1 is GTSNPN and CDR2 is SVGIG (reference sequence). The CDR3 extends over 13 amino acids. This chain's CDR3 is CAWRGIGSGGYTF. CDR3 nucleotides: TGTGCCTGGAGAGGGATAGGTTCCGGTGGCTACACCTTC.

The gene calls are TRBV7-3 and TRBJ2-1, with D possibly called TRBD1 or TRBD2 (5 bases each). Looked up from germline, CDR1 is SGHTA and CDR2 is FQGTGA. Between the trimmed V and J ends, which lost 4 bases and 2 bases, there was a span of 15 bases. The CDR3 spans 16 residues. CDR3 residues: CASSSHRDQTYNEQFF. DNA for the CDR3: TGTGCCAGCAGCTCCCACCGGGACCAAACCTACAATGAGCAGTTCTTC.

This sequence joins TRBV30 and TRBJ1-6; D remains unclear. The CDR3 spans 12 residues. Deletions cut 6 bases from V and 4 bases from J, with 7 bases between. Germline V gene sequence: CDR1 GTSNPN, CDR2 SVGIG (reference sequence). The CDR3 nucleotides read TGTGCCTGCGACATATATAATTCACCCCTCCACTTT. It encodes CACDIYNSPLHF.

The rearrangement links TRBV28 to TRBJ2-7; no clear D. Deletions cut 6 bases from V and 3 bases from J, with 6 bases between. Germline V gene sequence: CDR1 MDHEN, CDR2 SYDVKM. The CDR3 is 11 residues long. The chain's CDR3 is CASRDHYEQYF. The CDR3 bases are TGTGCCAGCAGGGATCACTACGAGCAGTACTTC.

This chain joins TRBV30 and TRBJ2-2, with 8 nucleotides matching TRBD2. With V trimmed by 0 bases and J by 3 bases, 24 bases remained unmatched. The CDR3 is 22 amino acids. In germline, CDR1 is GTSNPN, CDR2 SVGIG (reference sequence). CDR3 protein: CAWSVSPWTSSVILRDTGELFF. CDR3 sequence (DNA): TGTGCCTGGAGTGTAAGCCCCTGGACTAGCTCGGTTATTCTTCGGGACACCGGGGAGCTGTTTTTT.

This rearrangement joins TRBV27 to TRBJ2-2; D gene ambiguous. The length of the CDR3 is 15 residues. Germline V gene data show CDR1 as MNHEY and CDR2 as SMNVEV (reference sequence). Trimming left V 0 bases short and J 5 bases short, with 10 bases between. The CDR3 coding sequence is TGTGCCAGCAGTTTATCACACATATCAACCGGGGAGCTGTTTTTT. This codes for CASSLSHISTGELFF.

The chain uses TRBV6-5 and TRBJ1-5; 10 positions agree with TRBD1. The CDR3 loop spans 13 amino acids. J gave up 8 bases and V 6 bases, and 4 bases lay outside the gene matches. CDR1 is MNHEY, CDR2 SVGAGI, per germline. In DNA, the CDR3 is TGTGCCAGCAGGGGACAGGGGAAAGAGCCCCAGCATTTT. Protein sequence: CASRGQGKEPQHF.

The DNA of the CDR3 is TGTGCCAGCAGCTTATGGGCAGGGGCGAGCAATCAGCCCCAGCATTTT. Encoded protein: CASSLWAGASNQPQHF. The chain is built from TRBV7-2 and TRBJ1-5; D may be TRBD1 (6 bases). The V end lost 2 bases, the J end lost 1 base, and 12 bases lay between the germline ends. The CDR3 has 16 residues. Germline CDR1 is SGHTA and CDR2 is FQGNSA.

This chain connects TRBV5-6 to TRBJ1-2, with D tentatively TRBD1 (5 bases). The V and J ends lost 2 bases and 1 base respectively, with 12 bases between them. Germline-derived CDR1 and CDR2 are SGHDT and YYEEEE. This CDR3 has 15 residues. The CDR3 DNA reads TGTGCCAGCAGCTTTTTCCAGGGTGTTAACTATGGCTACACCTTC. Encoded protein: CASSFFQGVNYGYTF.

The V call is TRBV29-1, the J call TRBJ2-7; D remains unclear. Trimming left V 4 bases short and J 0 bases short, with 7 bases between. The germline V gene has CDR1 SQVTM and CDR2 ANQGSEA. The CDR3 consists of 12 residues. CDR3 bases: TGCAGCGTTGTTGTGGACTCCTACGAGCAGTACTTC. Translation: CSVVVDSYEQYF.